The 21 T cell receptor beta chains below were found in one sample sequenced in a study of blood T cell repertoires in COVID-19. Clones were sequenced by immunoSEQ multiplex PCR, and TCRdb holds only the in-frame ones, with some missing. Of approximately 270,000 clones in the sample, approximately 86% are singletons; the top ten hold approximately 9%. The specimen was peripheral blood. These receptors all come from a man aged 40-49 years with active or convalescent COVID-19.

V is TRBV10-3 and J is TRBJ2-7, with TRBD2 matching 14 bases. The V and J ends lost 9 bases and 0 bases, in that order; junction bases with no gene match: 10. This CDR3 contains 17 residues. Per germline, CDR1 ENHRY and CDR2 SYGVKD. CDR3: CAIRPGLAGAYSYEQYF. The CDR3 bases are TGTGCCATAAGACCGGGACTAGCGGGAGCCTACTCCTACGAGCAGTACTTC.

This clone occurred once. The chain combines TRBV2 with TRBJ1-3; D is uncertain. CDR1 and CDR2 from the germline V gene are SNHLY and FYNNEI. The CDR3 is 16 residues long. Trimming pared 2 bases from V and 0 bases from J, leaving 11 bases between. The CDR3 is CASSERSRGSGNTIYF. In DNA form, the CDR3 reads TGTGCCAGCAGTGAACGGTCCCGGGGCTCTGGAAACACCATATATTTT.

This clone has a single count. The gene calls are TRBV12-3 or TRBV12-4 and TRBJ2-7; D may be TRBD2 (7 bases). The CDR3 has 13 residues. Trimming took 1 base from V and 12 from J, leaving 16 bases between them. In nucleotides, the CDR3 is TGTGCCAGCAGTTTAGGCAAAGGGGGGAGGGGGTACTTC. Encoded protein: CASSLGKGGRGYF.

The chain joins TRBV29-1 to TRBJ2-1; maybe TRBD2 (5 bases). Germline-derived CDR1 and CDR2 are SQVTM and ANQGSEA. V lost 7 bases to trimming and J lost 0 bases, with 13 bases between them. The length of the CDR3 is 14 residues. The DNA for the CDR3 is TGCAGCGGCAAACTAGGCGGCTCCTACAATGAGCAGTTCTTC. This gives the protein CSGKLGGSYNEQFF.

The chain couples TRBV15 to TRBJ1-5; 8 bases agree with TRBD1. This CDR3 comprises 18 residues. The trim removed 0 bases at V and 7 bases at J, leaving 14 bases unmatched. The germline V gene has CDR1 LNHNV and CDR2 YYDKDF (reference sequence). The DNA for the CDR3 is TGTGCCACCAGCAGAGATGGTGAGAGACAGGGGATAGGGCAGCCCCAGCATTTT. Its translation: CATSRDGERQGIGQPQHF.

The V call is TRBV13, the J call TRBJ1-1; no reliable D call. V lost 5 bases, J lost 4 bases, and 14 bases lay in between. CDR1 and CDR2 (germline): PRHDT, FYEKMQ (reference sequence). CDR3 length: 14 amino acids. CDR3 nucleotide sequence: TGTGCCAGCAGCAATCCTACTATGGGCACTGAAGCTTTCTTT. As protein: CASSNPTMGTEAFF.

This clone was seen a handful of times. The rearrangement joins TRBV4-2 to TRBJ1-4; a possible D gene is TRBD1 (6 bases). The CDR3 is made up of 13 amino acids. Germline V lookup: CDR1 LGHNA, CDR2 YNFKEQ. V dropped 1 base and J dropped 7 bases, with 7 bases sitting between them. The CDR3 DNA reads TGTGCCAGCAGCCAAGGGACAGTTGAAAAACTGTTTTTT. Residues: CASSQGTVEKLFF.

The chain links TRBV27 to TRBJ1-2; D might be TRBD1 (6 bases). Trimming took 5 bases from V and 4 from J, leaving 14 bases between them. From germline, CDR1 is MNHEY and CDR2 SMNVEV (reference sequence). There are 14 residues in the CDR3. The CDR3 is CASSLQGPLYGYTF. CDR3 DNA sequence: TGTGCCAGCAGTCTACAGGGTCCCCTCTATGGCTACACCTTC.

This chain joins TRBV5-1 and TRBJ2-1; 10 bases align to TRBD2. CDR3 length: 17 amino acids. CDR1 is SGHRS and CDR2 is YFSETQ in the germline V gene. The trim removed 4 bases at V and 0 bases at J, leaving 7 bases unmatched. The CDR3 DNA reads TGCGCCAGCAGCGTAGGACTAGCGGTAAGCTCCTACAATGAGCAGTTCTTC. Its translation is CASSVGLAVSSYNEQFF.

This rearrangement joins TRBV5-4 to TRBJ2-7, with TRBD1 identical over 7 bases. V shed 3 bases and J 3 bases; nucleotides not matched to a gene: 9. CDR1 and CDR2 (germline): SGHNT, YYREEE (reference sequence). The length of the CDR3 is 15 residues. This CDR3 is CASSSPGTEYYEQYF. DNA of the CDR3: TGTGCCAGCAGCTCCCCCGGGACAGAGTACTACGAGCAGTACTTC.

This chain connects TRBV5-4 to TRBJ2-1; D possibly corresponds to TRBD2 (6 bases). The V end was cut by 4 bases, the J end by 7 bases, with 18 bases between. The CDR3 contains 15 residues. Germline V lookup: CDR1 SGHNT, CDR2 YYREEE (reference sequence). CDR3 loop: CASSEGLRVGNEQFF. CDR3 DNA: TGTGCCAGCAGCGAGGGACTCAGGGTGGGGAATGAGCAGTTCTTC.

In its sample, this clone was seen once. The J gene is TRBJ1-5, the V gene TRBV6-5; 7 nucleotides align to TRBD1. Trimming at V came to 6 bases and at J to 5 bases, leaving 4 bases not matched to a gene. Per germline, CDR1 MNHEY and CDR2 SVGAGI. The CDR3 has 13 residues. The CDR3 region is CASSGDRDQPQHF. CDR3 nucleotide sequence: TGTGCCAGCAGCGGTGACAGGGATCAGCCCCAGCATTTT.

This clone was seen only once. The chain couples TRBV30 to TRBJ2-5; 8 positions agree with TRBD1. The length of the CDR3 is 14 residues. Germline CDR1 reads GTSNPN; CDR2 reads SVGIG (reference sequence). V gave up 4 bases and J gave up 5 bases; unmatched junction bases: 9. The CDR3 DNA reads TGTGCCTGGATAGGACAGGGCGGAGTGGAGACCCAGTACTTC. This sequence encodes CAWIGQGGVETQYF.

The CDR3 loop is CASSYSGTDNEKLFF. DNA of the CDR3: TGCGCCAGCAGCTACTCCGGGACAGATAATGAAAAACTGTTTTTT. The chain uses TRBV5-1 and TRBJ1-4; 7 nucleotides match TRBD1. CDR1 and CDR2 from the germline V gene are SGHRS and YFSETQ. There are 15 residues in the CDR3. Trimming at V came to 3 bases and at J to 4 bases, leaving 6 bases not matched to a gene. Supplemented by reference TRBV5-1 and TRBJ1-4, the full variable domain reads KAGVTQTPRYLIKTRGQQVTLSCSPISGHRSVSWYQQTPGQGLQFLFEYFSETQRNKGNFPGRFSGRQFSNSRSEMNVSTLELGDSALYLCASSYSGTDNEKLFFGSGTQLSVL.

This clone has a handful of counts. The chain links TRBV7-9 to TRBJ1-3; D not resolved. The ends were cut back, 5 bases at V and 4 bases at J, with 6 bases in the middle. The CDR3 covers 12 residues. CDR1 SEHNR and CDR2 FQNEAQ come from the germline V gene (reference sequence). The CDR3 bases are TGTGCCAGCAGCACAGAGGGAAACACCATATATTTT. It encodes CASSTEGNTIYF.

This chain uses TRBV29-1 with TRBJ1-1, with D perhaps matching TRBD1 (6 bases). The CDR3 has 13 amino acids. Trimming removed 7 bases at V and 7 bases at J, with 19 bases between. The germline CDR1 and CDR2 sequences are SQVTM and ANQGSEA. The CDR3 DNA is TGCAGCGGTGCCCGGGGACAAGAGCTTGAAGCTTTCTTT. It is translated as CSGARGQELEAFF.

V usage is TRBV19 and J usage is TRBJ2-6; the match to TRBD1 covers 7 bases. The CDR3 is made up of 16 amino acids. The V gene end was trimmed by 5 bases and the J gene end by 4 bases; junction bases not matched to a gene: 8. Looked up from germline, CDR1 is LNHDA and CDR2 is SQIVND (reference sequence). The CDR3 DNA follows: TGTGCCAGTAGTGGACAGGCCCGGACGGGGGCCAACGTCCTGACTTTC. This gives the protein CASSGQARTGANVLTF.

This chain uses TRBV19 with TRBJ2-2; 12 positions agree with TRBD1. Germline V gene sequence: CDR1 LNHDA, CDR2 SQIVND (reference sequence). J lost 6 bases, V lost 6 bases, and 5 bases had no gene match. The CDR3 sequence is 15 residues long. The CDR3 region is CASRPGTGGSGELFF. CDR3 bases: TGTGCCAGTAGACCCGGGACAGGGGGCTCCGGGGAGCTGTTTTTT.

Regarding this clone: Other DNA sequences in the same sample also yield this CDR3. This rearrangement joins TRBV21-1 to TRBJ2-7; TRBD2, the table's D call, lacks a check against the DNA. TRBV21-1 is a pseudogene. The CDR3 is made up of 15 amino acids. CDR3 DNA sequence: TGTGCCAGCAGGGGAGCGGGGGGGTTTTGGTGCGAGCAGTACTTC. Its translation: CASRGAGGFWCEQYF.

This chain connects TRBV19 to TRBJ1-5, with a possible D match to TRBD1 (6 bases). Trimming shortened V by 7 bases and J by 7 bases, and 20 bases separated the two germline ends. This CDR3 is built from 15 residues. The germline V gene has CDR1 LNHDA and CDR2 SQIVND (reference sequence). CDR3 DNA sequence: TGTGCCAGTATCTCACCTGGGGGCCTTAGGCAGCCCCAGCATTTT. This encodes CASISPGGLRQPQHF.

This chain connects TRBV29-1 to TRBJ2-7; 7 bases are shared with TRBD2. Per germline, CDR1 SQVTM and CDR2 ANQGSEA. This CDR3 has 15 residues. Trimming cost V 7 bases and J 3 bases; bases outside gene matches: 15. For the CDR3, the DNA is TGCAGCGCCCGGGGGGAGCGGGGATCTTACTACGAGCAGTACTTC. This translates into CSARGERGSYYEQYF.